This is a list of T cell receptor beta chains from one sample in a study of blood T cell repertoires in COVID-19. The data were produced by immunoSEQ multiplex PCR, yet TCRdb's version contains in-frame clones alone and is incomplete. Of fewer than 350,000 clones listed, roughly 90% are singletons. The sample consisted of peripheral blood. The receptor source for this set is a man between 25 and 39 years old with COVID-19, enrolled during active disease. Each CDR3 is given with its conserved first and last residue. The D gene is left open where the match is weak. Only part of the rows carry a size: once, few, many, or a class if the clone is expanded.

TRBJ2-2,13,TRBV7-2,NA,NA,TGTGCCAGCAGCTTAGAATCGGGCGGGGAGCTGTTTTTT,CASSLESGGELFF
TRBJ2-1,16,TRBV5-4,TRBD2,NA,TGTGCCAGCAGCTCGACTAGCGGGAGTGCATACAATGAGCAGTTCTTC,CASSSTSGSAYNEQFF
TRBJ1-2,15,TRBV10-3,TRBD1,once,TGTGCCATCAGTGACTACAGGGGAGTATACTATGGCTACACCTTC,CAISDYRGVYYGYTF
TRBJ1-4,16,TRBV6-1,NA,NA,TGTGCCAGCAGTGCTTCGAACAGGGCTAGAAATGAAAAACTGTTTTTT,CASSASNRARNEKLFF
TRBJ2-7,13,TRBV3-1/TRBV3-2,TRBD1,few,TGTGCCAGTTCCACATCAGGGGGCGACGAGCAGTACTTC,CASSTSGGDEQYF
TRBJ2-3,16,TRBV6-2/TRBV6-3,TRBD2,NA,TGTGCCAGCAGTTACCCAGGACTAGCGGGGGGGCATACGCAGTATTTT,CASSYPGLAGGHTQYF
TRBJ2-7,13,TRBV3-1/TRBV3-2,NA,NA,TGTGCCAGCAGCGCCCGAGAGACGGGCGAGCAGTACTTC,CASSARETGEQYF
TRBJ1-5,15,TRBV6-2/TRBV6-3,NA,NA,TGTGCCAGCAGTAGCCCCATACGATACGATCAGCCCCAGCATTTT,CASSSPIRYDQPQHF
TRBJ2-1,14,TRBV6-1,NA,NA,TGTGCCAGCAGTGAAAGATACAGGGGGGGTGAGCAGTTCTTC,CASSERYRGGEQFF
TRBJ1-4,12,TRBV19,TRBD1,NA,TGTGCCAGTAGTGTCGACAGGGGCGTCCTGTTTTTT,CASSVDRGVLFF
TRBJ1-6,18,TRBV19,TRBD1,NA,TGTGCCAGTAACCATGTGCGAGGAGGGGGCGAGGTGAATTCACCCCTCCACTTT,CASNHVRGGGEVNSPLHF
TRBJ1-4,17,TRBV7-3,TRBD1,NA,TGTGCCAGCAGCTTAACGTCTTATACAGGGGGAGACGAAAAACTGTTTTTT,CASSLTSYTGGDEKLFF
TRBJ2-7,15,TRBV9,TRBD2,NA,TGTGCCAGCAGCCCACTAGCGGGGGGGCGGGTCGAGCAGTACTTC,CASSPLAGGRVEQYF
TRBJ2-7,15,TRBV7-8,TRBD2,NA,TGTGCCAGCAGCCCACCGGGACTAGCGGGAATCTGGCAGTACTTC,CASSPPGLAGIWQYF